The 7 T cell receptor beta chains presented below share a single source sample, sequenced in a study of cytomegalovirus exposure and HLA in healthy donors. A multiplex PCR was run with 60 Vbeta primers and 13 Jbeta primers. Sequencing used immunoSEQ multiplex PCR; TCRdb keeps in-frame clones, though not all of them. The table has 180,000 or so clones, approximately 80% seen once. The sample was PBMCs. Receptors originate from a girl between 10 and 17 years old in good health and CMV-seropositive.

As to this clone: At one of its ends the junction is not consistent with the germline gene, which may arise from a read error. CDR3: CASSSDRGLQPQHF. The CDR3, as DNA: TGTGCTAGCAGCTCGGACAGGGGGCTTCAGCCCCAGCATTTT. This rearrangement joins TRBV7-7 to TRBJ1-5; 11 nucleotides agree with TRBD1. This CDR3 region has 14 residues. In germline, CDR1 is SSHAT, CDR2 FNYEAQ (reference sequence).

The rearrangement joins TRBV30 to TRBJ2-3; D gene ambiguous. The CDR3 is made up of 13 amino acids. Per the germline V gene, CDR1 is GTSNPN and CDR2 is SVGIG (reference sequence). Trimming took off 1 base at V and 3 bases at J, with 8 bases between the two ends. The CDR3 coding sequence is TGTGCCTGGAGTGCGTACTATACAGATACGCAGTATTTT. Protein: CAWSAYYTDTQYF. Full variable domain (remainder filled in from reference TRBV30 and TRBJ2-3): SQTIHQWPATLVQPVGSPLSLECTVEGTSNPNLYWYRQAAGRGLQLLFYSVGIGQISSEVPQNLSASRPQDRQFILSSKKLLLSDSGFYLCAWSAYYTDTQYFGPGTRLTVL.

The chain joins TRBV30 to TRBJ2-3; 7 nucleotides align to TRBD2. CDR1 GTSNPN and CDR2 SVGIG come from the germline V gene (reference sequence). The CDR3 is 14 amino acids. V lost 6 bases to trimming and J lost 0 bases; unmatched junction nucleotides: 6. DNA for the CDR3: TGTGCCTGCACTAGCGCCTATAGCACAGATACGCAGTATTTT. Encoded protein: CACTSAYSTDTQYF. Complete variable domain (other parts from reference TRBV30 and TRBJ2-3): SQTIHQWPATLVQPVGSPLSLECTVEGTSNPNLYWYRQAAGRGLQLLFYSVGIGQISSEVPQNLSASRPQDRQFILSSKKLLLSDSGFYLCACTSAYSTDTQYFGPGTRLTVL.

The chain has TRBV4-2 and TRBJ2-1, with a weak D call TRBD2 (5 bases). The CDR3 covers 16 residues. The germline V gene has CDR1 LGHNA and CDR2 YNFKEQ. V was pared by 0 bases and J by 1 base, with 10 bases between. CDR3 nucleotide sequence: TGTGCCAGCAGCCAAGATGGACTCCGGTCCTACAATGAGCAGTTCTTC. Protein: CASSQDGLRSYNEQFF.

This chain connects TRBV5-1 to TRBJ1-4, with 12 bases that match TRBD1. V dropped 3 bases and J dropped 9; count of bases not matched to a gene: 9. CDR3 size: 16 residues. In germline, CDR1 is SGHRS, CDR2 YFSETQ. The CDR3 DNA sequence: TGCGCCAGCAGCTCGTTTTTGGGACAGGGGGCGAAAAAACTGTTTTTT. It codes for CASSSFLGQGAKKLFF.

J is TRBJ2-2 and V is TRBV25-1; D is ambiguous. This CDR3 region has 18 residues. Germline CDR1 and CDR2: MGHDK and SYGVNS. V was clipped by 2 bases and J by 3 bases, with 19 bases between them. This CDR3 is CASSEPMTPDRHTGELFF. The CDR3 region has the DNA TGTGCCAGCAGTGAACCTATGACTCCCGACCGGCACACCGGGGAGCTGTTTTTT.

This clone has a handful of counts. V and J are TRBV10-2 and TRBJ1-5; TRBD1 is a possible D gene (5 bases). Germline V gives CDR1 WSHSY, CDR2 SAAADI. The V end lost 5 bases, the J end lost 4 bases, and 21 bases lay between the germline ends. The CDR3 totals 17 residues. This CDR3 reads CASSPAPFDSFNQPQHF. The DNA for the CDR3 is TGCGCCAGCAGTCCAGCTCCCTTCGACAGCTTTAATCAGCCCCAGCATTTT.